The source of this T cell receptor (beta chain) is a study of T cell responses to AZD1222 COVID-19 vaccine (dated by TCRdb to the early 2020s). Study-level background: Because spike-specific TCR depth and breadth did not differ between the two schedules, AZD1222 recipients who got a second dose at roughly 4 weeks were pooled with those who got a second dose at roughly 12 weeks. Trial participants were enrolled by age into subgroups of 18-55, 56-69 and 70-plus years, and about 150, 27 and 61 TCR-sequenced participants, respectively, were included in these subgroups. A total of approximately 230 trial participants underwent TCR sequencing, of whom nearly 210 received two doses of AZD1222 and approximately 25 received two doses of the MenACWY control vaccine.

Interpreted using the paper, the time point label stands for: baseline before first vaccination. Vaccinee samples were obtained from the UK trials COV001 and COV002, which included a single-blind randomized controlled phase 2/3 trial of AZD1222 (ChAdOx1 nCoV-19) in healthy adults. Trial participant PBMC samples were collected at day 0 and day 28 after the second dose for TCRbeta chain sequencing. On this clone itself: Its antigen is unknown. Base qualities are not at hand, and no much larger clone is one base apart.

The CDR3 regions of human TCRbeta chains were analyzed by immunosequencing. On the study's bioinformatics: TCRs in the repertoires were compared against a reference library of SARS-CoV-2-specific TCRs that had been generated with the MIRA antigen-specificity platform. Breadth was defined as the fraction of unique TCRs that were SARS-CoV-2-associated, and depth was defined as the fraction of total T cells that were SARS-CoV-2-associated. Using the MIRA data, every spike-specific TCR was mapped to the spike region that the TCR reacted to and assigned to either a CD4 or a CD8 class. Log10-transformed breadth and depth values were compared by one-way ANOVA with Sidak's multiple comparisons tests. Imported from immuneACCESS, the table was reduced by TCRdb to in-frame sequences with V and J called. These copies leave out some clones; in studies compared against another copy, an unresolved V gene accounts for under half, and the cause of the remainder is not known. V and J calls and clone size are as listed in that table; D and trimming were resolved from the DNA. The sample table contains approximately 160,000 clones; only one count was recorded for 85% to 95% of them. The ten biggest clones cover approximately 1% of the sample.

Broader findings and caveats from the paper: After two AZD1222 doses, spike-specific TCR breadth and depth were significantly higher than at day 0 and than in MenACWY recipients. Because no samples from the day 14 peak response were available, repertoires could be characterized only after the peak T cell response. Epitopes outside the regions mutated in the B.1.351 and B.1.1.7 variants were reportedly recognized by nearly half of the unique spike-specific TCRs. Only a handful of AZD1222 recipients were SARS-CoV-2 seropositive at baseline, limiting conclusions about previously exposed vaccinees. CD4 TCRs associated with the vaccine covered the entire spike protein, and the dominant responses were in regions 160-218 and 743-854. Most participants were white British and females outnumbered males, and the authors suggested that clonal diversity may have been underestimated. The 56-69-year group was small, and its depth increase did not reach significance, likely because of low power.

The cysteine opens and the phenylalanine closes a CDR3 of 15 amino acids. The retained sequence is limited to the CDR3, 45 bases, with the frame set at the first base. CDR1 is given as MNHEY and CDR2 as SVGAGI, both from the germline V gene. V is shortened by 6 bases, J by 7 bases, and the region joining them spans 18 bases. The sequence came from an adult in good health. The specimen comprised peripheral blood, sampled on day 0 of AZD1222 vaccination. The chain links TRBV6-5 with TRBJ1-4; the D gene is not confidently resolved. CDR3 region: CASRVSWHTAEKLFF. The nucleotides read TGTGCCAGCAGGGTTAGTTGGCACACGGCTGAAAAACTGTTTTTT.